This entry is about one TCR beta chain. This clone has just a few counts. No cognate antigen has been identified for it. One base away there is no much larger clone; base qualities are not given. This same CDR3 is encoded by further DNA sequences in the sample. Looking up the germline V gene yields CDR1 MGHRA and CDR2 YSYEKL. The CDR3 runs 14 residues from the cysteine to the phenylalanine. Only the CDR3 part of the read is kept: 42 bases, read in frame from the first base. V is trimmed back by 1 base and J by 5 bases, and the junction contains 1 base that no gene match accounts for. These data belong to a study of blood T cell repertoires in COVID-19 (TCRdb year 2020). General notes on the study: Samples covering the acute and convalescent phases of COVID-19 were provided by collaborators in the United States, Italy and Spain. Where available, HLA class I and class II types were obtained from metadata supplied by the sample provider rather than from assay-based typing. A de-identified subject ID, COVID-19 status, age in years and sex were almost always included in the sample metadata. The repertoires were released in a freely available public database meant as a resource for research on the immune response to SARS-CoV-2. The prospective study material was composed of cDNA or gDNA derived from T cells, B-cell-depleted T cells, or PBMCs. The samples were drawn from two sources: the first 160 participants of the ongoing ImmuneRACE study, and fewer than 1,500 subjects contributed by 6 global collaborators. Deeply sampled blood TCRbeta repertoires from subjects exposed to, actively infected with, or recovered from COVID-19 were included in the dataset. Study-level results and caveats: The amount of clinical and demographic metadata varied by source and participant and was provided uncurated.

The immunoSEQ Assay, a bias-controlled multiplex PCR, was used to amplify TCRbeta CDR3 regions from genomic DNA. Concerning the study's data processing: Within the assay, amplification of reference gene primers was used to estimate how many nucleated cells each sample contained. To quantify the absolute abundance of each unique TCRbeta CDR3 rearrangement, sequence reads were collapsed and filtered. For each sample, productive Simpson clonality was calculated as the square root of Simpson's diversity index across productive rearrangements. The table comes from immuneACCESS by way of TCRdb, which keeps in-frame sequences with V and J called. Part of the clones is missing from these tables; in studies checked, under half for an unresolved V gene and the rest for unknown reasons. V, J and clone size were drawn from that table, and D and trimming were deduced from the DNA. Present in this sample are more than 140,000 clones, about 79% of which were seen just once. Of the sample, around 7.2% is held by the ten largest clones.

Whole blood was collected in K2EDTA tubes by collaborating institutions according to the institutions' own protocols. Collaborator samples were shipped for TCRbeta analysis as frozen whole blood, isolated PBMCs, or DNA extracted from either sample type. This TCR was sampled from a woman aged 45-60 years in a cohort sampled during active or convalescent COVID-19. Sequenced: peripheral blood. The sequence joins TRBV4-1 to TRBJ2-1, with 8 middle bases fitting TRBD1. At the DNA level, the sequence is TGCGCCAGCAGCCAAGTGGACAGGGACAATGAGCAGTTCTTC. The translation is CASSQVDRDNEQFF.